This T cell receptor (beta chain) is from a study of human T cells and chemical hapten exposure. Trimming shortened V by 5 bases and J by 8 bases, and 22 bases separated the two germline ends. The CDR3 is 16 amino acids. Total RNA was extracted from unfractionated whole blood. For the library, individual cDNA molecules each received unique molecular identifiers. TCRdb used MiXCR to reprocess the 5' RACE reads, holding one entry per CDR3 protein. Found here are 70,000 to 85,000 distinct CDR3 sequences, approximately 15% of them singletons; the top ten hold around 7%. The TCR comes from a female donor in good health. V and J are TRBV12-3 or TRBV12-4 and TRBJ2-1; possibly TRBD2 for D (5 bases). CDR3 residues: CASSPDRDRSIDEQFF. The CDR3 nucleotides read TGTGCCAGCAGTCCTGACCGGGATCGTAGCATCGATGAGCAGTTCTTC.